One sample yielded the 26 T cell receptor beta chains listed below, sequenced in a study of blood T cells in healthy people across ages. Using a J-beta primer mix together with a sample-barcoded 5' primer, a second PCR was run for roughly 6 to 12 cycles. In TCRdb, the 5' RACE reads were re-called with MiXCR into one record per CDR3 protein. The sample holds a few hundred thousand distinct CDR3 sequences, roughly a quarter seen once. In addition, the sample was reused for a study of T cells of mothers and their children.

Source material: blood. Receptors originate from a boy aged 2 to 10 in good health.

CDR3 DNA sequence: TGTGCCATCAGTGGCCCCGGGACAGGGGAGTCGGAGCAGTACTTC. Translating gives CAISGPGTGESEQYF. The rearrangement uses TRBV10-3 and TRBJ2-7; 10 nucleotides align to TRBD1. The CDR3 has 15 residues. Per the germline V gene, CDR1 is ENHRY and CDR2 is SYGVKD. Trimming took 4 bases from V and 7 from J; bases not matched to a gene: 10.

The genes are TRBV5-1 and TRBJ1-4; TRBD1 aligns across 10 bases. Germline V gene sequence: CDR1 SGHRS, CDR2 YFSETQ. The CDR3 covers 15 residues. V lost 2 bases and J lost 6; bases outside the gene matches: 4. This chain's CDR3 is CASSFGDRGYEKLFF. The CDR3 DNA sequence: TGCGCCAGCAGCTTTGGGGACAGGGGTTATGAAAAACTGTTTTTT.

The chain is built from TRBV28 and TRBJ2-5; D unresolved. The end of the DNA fits TRBJ2-1 better, so the J call may be wrong. This CDR3 is built from 11 residues. The germline CDR1 and CDR2 sequences are MDHEN and SYDVKM. CDR3 nucleotide sequence: TGTGCCAGCAGTTTTACCGTTGAGCAGTTCTTC. It codes for CASSFTVEQFF.

This clonotype was counted between two and nine times. V and J are TRBV4-1 and TRBJ2-7; 7 nucleotides match TRBD2. After removal of 1 base from V and 4 bases from J, the junction contained 4 bases not matched to a gene. The V gene's germline CDR1 is MGHRA and CDR2 YSYEKL. CDR3 size: 14 residues. Here the CDR3 reads CASSQGQRGYEQYF. The CDR3 bases are TGCGCCAGCAGCCAAGGCCAGCGGGGTTACGAGCAGTACTTC.

This clonotype was seen a few times. The chain joins TRBV11-2 to TRBJ1-6; D is ambiguous. V was shortened by 1 base and J by 11 bases, with 9 bases between the two germline ends. CDR1 and CDR2 (germline): SGHAT, FQNNGV. The CDR3 runs to 13 residues. CDR3 coding DNA: TGTGCCAGCAGCTTAGCAATTGGCGCACCCCTCCACTTT. The encoded protein is CASSLAIGAPLHF.

The chain recombines TRBV4-1 with TRBJ1-5; perhaps TRBD1 as D (5 bases). The CDR3 has 15 residues. Germline CDR1 reads MGHRA; CDR2 reads YSYEKL. V lost 2 bases, J lost 5 bases, and 13 bases lay in between. The CDR3 spells CASSQPGALDQPQHF. The CDR3 nucleotides are TGCGCCAGCAGCCAACCTGGGGCCCTCGATCAGCCCCAGCATTTT.

V is TRBV5-5 and J is TRBJ1-2, with unresolved D. The CDR3 covers 13 residues. The V gene's germline CDR1 is SGHKS and CDR2 YYEKEE (reference sequence). Between the trimmed V and J ends, which lost 2 bases and 4 bases, there was a span of 9 bases. The CDR3 is CASSLTEFYGYTF. CDR3 nucleotide sequence: TGTGCCAGCAGCTTAACGGAGTTCTATGGCTACACCTTC.

V and J are TRBV12-3 or TRBV12-4 and TRBJ2-1; no reliable D call. V was shortened by 3 bases and J by 5 bases, with 8 bases between the two germline ends. The CDR3 extends over 13 amino acids. The CDR3 region is CASSFSGNNEQFF. The CDR3 DNA reads as TGTGCCAGCAGTTTCTCGGGTAACAATGAGCAGTTCTTC.

This clonotype has a handful of counts. The chain links TRBV19 to TRBJ2-7, with D possibly TRBD2 on 5 matching bases. This CDR3 contains 12 residues. The V end was cut by 9 bases, the J end by 6 bases, with 15 bases between. In germline, CDR1 is LNHDA, CDR2 SQIVND (reference sequence). CDR3 nucleotide sequence: TGTGCCAGCGCCCCCCGGGGTGGCGAGCAGTACTTC. This gives the protein CASAPRGGEQYF.

This clonotype came up a few times. V usage is TRBV10-3 and J usage is TRBJ2-5; 13 bases align to TRBD2. The closer fit of TRBJ2-1 to the DNA end suggests the J call may be wrong. The CDR3 is 14 amino acids. Germline CDR1 and CDR2: ENHRY and SYGVKD. The DNA for the CDR3 is TGTGCCATCGGACTAGCGGGAGACGGTCGGGAGCAGTTCTTC. This codes for CAIGLAGDGREQFF.

This chain connects TRBV30 to TRBJ2-4; D gene unclear. CDR3 length: 14 amino acids. Trimming shortened V by 0 bases and J by 1 base, and 7 bases separated the two germline ends. CDR1 is GTSNPN, CDR2 SVGIG, per germline (reference sequence). The CDR3 reads CAWSVRVAKNIQYF. The CDR3 region has the DNA TGTGCCTGGAGTGTCCGGGTGGCCAAAAACATTCAGTACTTC.

This clonotype was seen a handful of times. CDR3 sequence (DNA): TGCAGCGGAGGGGAGATGGAGAAGGCGAACACCGGGGAGCTGTTTTTT. Translating gives CSGGEMEKANTGELFF. This rearrangement joins TRBV29-1 to TRBJ2-2, with D perhaps given as TRBD1 or TRBD2 (5 bases each). The V end was cut by 7 bases, the J end by 0 bases, with 18 bases between. From germline, CDR1 is SQVTM and CDR2 ANQGSEA. The CDR3 is 16 amino acids.

This clonotype was seen only a few times. This chain links TRBV20-1 with TRBJ1-1; TRBD1 agrees at 7 bases. This CDR3 contains 14 residues. Germline CDR1 and CDR2: DFQATT and SNEGSKA (reference sequence). Trimming took 3 bases from V and 5 from J; bases not matched to a gene: 9. In DNA form, the CDR3 reads TGCAGTGCTAGGACTTACAGGGGAAGAACTGAAGCTTTCTTT. This translates into CSARTYRGRTEAFF.

Only a few counts were recorded for this clonotype. This chain joins TRBV9 and TRBJ2-5, with TRBD2 matching over 7 bases. The J call is in doubt because the DNA end fits TRBJ2-1 better. Germline V lookup: CDR1 SGDLS, CDR2 YYNGEE. This CDR3 contains 15 residues. For the CDR3, the DNA is TGTGCCAGCAGCCCGGGCGAGCGGGGAAGTGATGAGCAGTTCTTC. Protein: CASSPGERGSDEQFF.

V and J are TRBV13 and TRBJ2-5, with TRBD1 as a possible D gene (5 bases). CDR3 length equals 13 residues. Germline V lookup: CDR1 PRHDT, CDR2 FYEKMQ (reference sequence). The V and J ends lost 6 bases and 2 bases respectively, with 10 bases between them. CDR3 in amino acids: CASRTTAQETQYF. CDR3 sequence (DNA): TGTGCCAGCAGAACGACAGCACAAGAGACCCAGTACTTC.

This clonotype was recorded only once. The chain couples TRBV6-2 or TRBV6-3 to TRBJ2-1; D remains unclear. Germline assignment: CDR1 MNHEY and CDR2 SVGEGT. V gave up 3 bases and J gave up 1 base, with 10 bases separating them. This CDR3 is 15 amino acids long. CDR3 sequence reads: CASSYTSFSYNEQFF. CDR3 DNA: TGTGCCAGCAGTTATACGTCGTTTTCCTACAATGAGCAGTTCTTC.

In this sample, this clonotype turned up a few times. The chain is built from TRBV24-1 and TRBJ2-7; 8 nucleotides align to TRBD1. The CDR3 totals 17 residues. Germline CDR1 reads KGHDR; CDR2 reads SFDVKD. V lost 0 bases, J lost 3 bases, and 9 bases stayed unmatched. CDR3 loop: CATSDLRMDREHYEQYF. DNA for the CDR3: TGTGCCACCAGTGATTTGCGGATGGACAGGGAACACTACGAGCAGTACTTC.

The V gene is TRBV11-2, the J gene TRBJ2-7, with 7 bases matching TRBD2. J lost 5 bases, V lost 3 bases, and 10 bases had no gene match. The germline gives CDR1 SGHAT, CDR2 FQNNGV. This CDR3 contains 15 residues. The CDR3 coding sequence is TGTGCCAGCAGCTTTCGAAGGACTAGTAGTAACGAGCAGTACTTC. This codes for CASSFRRTSSNEQYF.

The chain links TRBV5-1 to TRBJ2-3, with unresolved D. With 0 bases removed from V and 4 bases from J, the gap between germline ends came to 15 bases. The germline V gene has CDR1 SGHRS and CDR2 YFSETQ. This CDR3 has 16 amino acids. The chain's CDR3 is CASSLAMTQWADTQYF. Here the CDR3 DNA reads TGCGCCAGCAGCTTGGCGATGACGCAGTGGGCAGATACGCAGTATTTT.

This clonotype was counted a few times. The chain has TRBV24-1 and TRBJ1-4, with D possibly matching TRBD1 (5 bases). V was trimmed by 2 bases and J by 8 bases, leaving 11 bases between them. CDR1 and CDR2 from the germline V gene are KGHDR and SFDVKD. The CDR3 has 14 residues. The CDR3 is CATSDWGYLEKLFF. CDR3 nucleotide sequence: TGTGCCACCAGTGATTGGGGGTACCTAGAAAAACTGTTTTTT.

This chain links TRBV14 with TRBJ2-2; 9 bases align to TRBD1. The CDR3 spans 16 residues. V gave up 4 bases and J gave up 9 bases; unmatched junction bases: 12. Germline CDR1 SGHDN, CDR2 FVKESK. This CDR3 is CASSPGTGYGPRELFF. For the CDR3, the DNA is TGTGCCAGCAGCCCCGGGACAGGGTACGGCCCAAGGGAGCTGTTTTTT.

The rearrangement uses TRBV6-1 and TRBJ1-2; no clear D gene. Germline CDR1 is MNHNS and CDR2 is SASEGT. This CDR3 is built from 14 residues. V was clipped by 1 base and J by 4 bases, with 10 bases between them. The CDR3 is CASSEEGPSYGYTF. The CDR3 nucleotides read TGTGCCAGCAGTGAAGAAGGGCCTTCCTATGGCTACACCTTC.

The V call is TRBV29-1, the J call TRBJ2-7; 9 bases fit TRBD2. V lost 5 bases to trimming and J lost 4 bases; unmatched junction nucleotides: 6. CDR3 size: 13 residues. Per the germline V gene, CDR1 is SQVTM and CDR2 is ANQGSEA. CDR3 amino acids: CSVQLAGTYEQYF. The CDR3 coding sequence is TGCAGCGTTCAGCTAGCGGGAACGTACGAGCAGTACTTC.

This chain uses TRBV7-2 with TRBJ1-5; a weak D match, TRBD1 (5 bases). Trimming left V 5 bases short and J 4 bases short, with 15 bases between. Germline V CDR1 and CDR2: SGHTA, FQGNSA. This CDR3 is built from 15 residues. The CDR3: CASSDPGTVNQPQHF. The CDR3 DNA reads TGTGCCAGCAGCGATCCCGGGACGGTGAATCAGCCCCAGCATTTT.

This clonotype was detected only a few times. The gene calls are TRBV7-3 and TRBJ2-2, with D maybe TRBD2 (6 bases). V lost 6 bases and J lost 3, with 14 bases in between. This CDR3 has 15 amino acids. Per germline, CDR1 SGHTA and CDR2 FQGTGA. CDR3: CASRRNREHTGELFF. CDR3 nucleotides: TGTGCCAGCAGAAGAAACCGGGAGCACACCGGGGAGCTGTTTTTT.

The chain has TRBV12-3 or TRBV12-4 and TRBJ1-2, with D perhaps TRBD1 (5 bases). V was pared by 3 bases and J by 4 bases, with 12 bases between. The length of the CDR3 is 14 residues. CDR3 protein: CASSFDAGPYGYTF. In DNA, the CDR3 is TGTGCCAGCAGTTTCGATGCGGGACCCTATGGCTACACCTTC.